Presented here are 18 T cell receptor beta chains from one specimen sequenced in a study of blood T cell repertoires in COVID-19. Measured with immunoSEQ multiplex PCR; TCRdb has only the in-frame clones, and not every one. The table has 60,000 to 85,000 clones, approximately 84% seen once; the top ten hold around a third. Specimen: peripheral blood. The receptors originated from a man between 65 and 85 years old with acute or convalescent COVID-19.

This chain links TRBV5-4 with TRBJ2-1; 8 nucleotides agree with TRBD1. The V and J ends lost 4 bases and 0 bases, in that order; junction bases with no gene match: 12. CDR1 SGHNT and CDR2 YYREEE come from the germline V gene (reference sequence). CDR3 length equals 18 residues. The CDR3 DNA reads TGTGCCAGCAGCGCTCGGGGCAACAGGGGGAGCTCCTACAATGAGCAGTTCTTC. As protein: CASSARGNRGSSYNEQFF.

J is TRBJ2-2 and V is TRBV5-1, with 8 bases lining up with TRBD2. CDR3 length: 15 residues. V was pared by 4 bases and J by 4 bases, with 6 bases of the junction left unmatched. Germline lookup yields CDR1 SGHRS and CDR2 YFSETQ. The CDR3 nucleotides are TGCGCCAGCAGCGACAGCGGGAGCATCACCGGGGAGCTGTTTTTT. Protein sequence: CASSDSGSITGELFF. Full variable domain (missing parts from reference TRBV5-1 and TRBJ2-2): KAGVTQTPRYLIKTRGQQVTLSCSPISGHRSVSWYQQTPGQGLQFLFEYFSETQRNKGNFPGRFSGRQFSNSRSEMNVSTLELGDSALYLCASSDSGSITGELFFGEGSRLTVL.

The genes are TRBV7-3 and TRBJ2-3, with D possibly matching TRBD1 (6 bases). The CDR3 totals 14 residues. CDR1 and CDR2 from the germline V gene are SGHTA and FQGTGA. V shed 1 base and J shed 4 bases, with 9 bases lying between them. The CDR3 loop reads CASSLNRAPDTQYF. The CDR3 region has the DNA TGTGCCAGCAGCTTAAACAGGGCCCCAGATACGCAGTATTTT.

The DNA for the CDR3 is TGTGCCAGCAGCCAGCCGGGGACAGCCAGAAACACCATATATTTT. Its protein is CASSQPGTARNTIYF. The chain is built from TRBV7-2 and TRBJ1-3; 7 bases fit TRBD1. The CDR3 length is 15 residues. V was clipped by 5 bases and J by 5 bases; unmatched bases: 9. In germline, CDR1 is SGHTA, CDR2 FQGNSA.

This chain joins TRBV2 and TRBJ2-1; weak D call: TRBD2 (6 bases). V was clipped by 4 bases and J by 5 bases, with 15 bases between them. Germline V CDR1 and CDR2: SNHLY, FYNNEI. The CDR3 consists of 15 residues. CDR3 bases: TGTGCCAGCAGTGCAGGAGGGAGTGTGGACAATGAGCAGTTCTTC. This codes for CASSAGGSVDNEQFF.

This clone was detected only a few times. This rearrangement joins TRBV6-5 to TRBJ1-1; D unclear. Per the germline V gene, CDR1 is MNHEY and CDR2 is SVGAGI. The CDR3 runs 12 residues. Trimming pared 0 bases from V and 7 bases from J, leaving 6 bases between. In DNA, the CDR3 is TGTGCCAGCAGTTACTCCGGTCTTGAAGCTTTCTTT. Protein sequence: CASSYSGLEAFF.

The chain uses TRBV19 and TRBJ1-2, with 10 bases fitting TRBD1. The CDR3 contains 16 residues. The V and J ends lost 2 bases and 8 bases, in that order; junction bases with no gene match: 11. CDR1 is LNHDA and CDR2 is SQIVND in the germline V gene (reference sequence). The CDR3 DNA follows: TGTGCCAGTAGTATAAGACAGGGGGCATCGTCCCAAGGCTACACCTTC. It encodes CASSIRQGASSQGYTF.

V is TRBV28 and J is TRBJ2-7; D is ambiguous. Trimming left V 7 bases short and J 0 bases short, with 10 bases between. The CDR3 is 13 residues long. Germline V CDR1 and CDR2: MDHEN, SYDVKM. The CDR3 coding sequence is TGTGCCAGCACCCCCCCCCGCTCCTACGAGCAGTACTTC. Protein product: CASTPPRSYEQYF.

This chain joins TRBV18 and TRBJ2-7; D unresolved. With 2 bases removed from V and 5 bases from J, the gap between germline ends came to 10 bases. The CDR3 is 13 residues long. Germline CDR1 reads KGHSH; CDR2 reads LQKENI. The CDR3 nucleotides are TGTGCCAGCTCACCAGCCATACAAGACGAGCAGTACTTC. It specifies CASSPAIQDEQYF.

V usage is TRBV5-4 and J usage is TRBJ2-2; D gene ambiguous. Trimming cost V 1 base and J 6 bases, with 13 bases left between them. In germline, CDR1 is SGHNT, CDR2 YYREEE (reference sequence). This CDR3 contains 15 residues. The CDR3 region is CASSLQAEKAGELFF. The CDR3, as DNA: TGTGCCAGCAGCTTGCAGGCCGAAAAAGCCGGGGAGCTGTTTTTT.

The chain is built from TRBV19 and TRBJ2-1; D call uncertain. The CDR3 contains 11 residues. Germline V CDR1 and CDR2: LNHDA, SQIVND (reference sequence). V gave up 7 bases and J gave up 6 bases, with 7 bases separating them. CDR3 protein: CASTSVNEQFF. The CDR3 nucleotides are TGTGCCAGTACCTCAGTCAATGAGCAGTTCTTC. Supplemented by reference TRBV19 and TRBJ2-1, the full variable domain reads DGGITQSPKYLFRKEGQNVTLSCEQNLNHDAMYWYRQDPGQGLRLIYYSQIVNDFQKGDIAEGYSVSREKKESFPLTVTSAQKNPTAFYLCASTSVNEQFFGPGTRLTVL.

CDR3 in amino acids: CASSPPGSGTSGLGSGELFF. The CDR3 nucleotides read TGTGCCAGCTCACCACCGGGGTCCGGGACTAGCGGCTTGGGCTCCGGGGAGCTGTTTTTT. The J gene is TRBJ2-2, the V gene TRBV18; the match to TRBD2 covers 11 bases. There are 20 residues in the CDR3. J lost 6 bases, V lost 0 bases, and 15 bases had no gene match. CDR1 KGHSH and CDR2 LQKENI come from the germline V gene.

The V call is TRBV7-9, the J call TRBJ2-7, with D maybe TRBD1 (5 bases). The V end lost 4 bases, the J end lost 5 bases, and 18 bases lay between the germline ends. CDR3 size: 15 residues. CDR1 is SEHNR and CDR2 is FQNEAQ in the germline V gene (reference sequence). CDR3 residues: CASSSGQGNPHEQYF. CDR3 nucleotide sequence: TGTGCCAGCAGCTCTGGCCAGGGAAATCCCCACGAGCAGTACTTC.

The chain joins TRBV28 to TRBJ1-5, with 10 bases matching TRBD1. The V and J ends lost 5 bases and 6 bases, in that order; junction bases with no gene match: 10. The CDR3 extends over 16 amino acids. Germline V gene data show CDR1 as MDHEN and CDR2 as SYDVKM. CDR3 DNA sequence: TGTGCCAGCAGTCCCCCGGGACAGGGGTTAGGTCAGCCCCAGCATTTT. Protein sequence: CASSPPGQGLGQPQHF.

This clone showed up just a few times. The chain carries TRBV3-1 (or the pseudogene TRBV3-2) and TRBJ2-1; 7 nucleotides agree with TRBD2. Germline V CDR1 and CDR2: LGHDT, YNNKEL (reference sequence). The CDR3 is 14 residues long. Trimming removed 3 bases from V and 6 bases from J; junction bases left unmatched: 5. The CDR3, as DNA: TGTGCCAGCAGCCATCATGGGGGGGGCAATGAGCAGTTCTTC. Its protein product is CASSHHGGGNEQFF.

The gene calls are TRBV5-4 and TRBJ1-6; 8 nucleotides match TRBD1. CDR3 size: 16 residues. Per germline, CDR1 SGHNT and CDR2 YYREEE (reference sequence). The V and J ends lost 2 bases and 7 bases, in that order; junction bases with no gene match: 8. CDR3 DNA sequence: TGTGCCAGCAGCTTTGGACAGGGCAGTCGGAATTCACCCCTCCACTTT. Encoded protein: CASSFGQGSRNSPLHF.

The V and J genes are TRBV4-3 and TRBJ2-1; 9 nucleotides match TRBD2. The germline gives CDR1 LGHNA, CDR2 YSLEER. V shed 1 base, J shed 4 bases, and the junction held 2 bases outside the gene matches. The CDR3 is 15 residues long. CDR3 loop: CASSQGLAGYNEQFF. As DNA, the CDR3 is TGCGCCAGCAGCCAAGGCCTAGCGGGGTACAATGAGCAGTTCTTC.

The chain is built from TRBV5-6 and TRBJ2-5; weak D call: TRBD2 (6 bases). V lost 4 bases and J 1 base, leaving 17 bases between the germline ends. This CDR3 has 16 residues. Germline V gene lookup returns CDR1 SGHDT and CDR2 YYEEEE. The CDR3 reads CASSPRGGARQETQYF. CDR3 in DNA: TGTGCCAGCAGCCCGCGGGGCGGGGCCCGCCAAGAGACCCAGTACTTC.